Below, 13 T cell receptor beta chains from the same sample are listed, as sequenced in a study of control samples from healthy donors and cancer patients. TCRdb's copy holds only in-frame clones and misses some; the assay was immunoSEQ multiplex PCR. The sample holds about 170,000 clones, about 90% seen once. The sequenced sample was blood. The receptors here all came from a woman aged 25 to 45 in good health.

This rearrangement joins TRBV21-1 to TRBJ1-3. TRBV21-1 is a known pseudogene. The CDR3 has 16 residues. The CDR3 DNA reads TGTGCCACCCCTAGGGACCGTCATCCGCAGGGAAACACCATATATTTT. This encodes CATPRDRHPQGNTIYF.

The gene calls are TRBV6-5 and TRBJ2-1; 9 nucleotides agree with TRBD2. Unmatched junction bases numbered 7, after V lost 6 bases and J lost 10 bases. Germline V gene sequence: CDR1 MNHEY, CDR2 SVGAGI. The CDR3 has 13 residues. The chain's CDR3 is CASRRLAAGEQFF. The DNA for the CDR3 is TGTGCCAGCAGAAGACTAGCGGCGGGGGAGCAGTTCTTC.

The V and J genes are TRBV4-1 and TRBJ1-4; TRBD1 aligns across 10 bases. The CDR3 has 15 amino acids. After removal of 3 bases from V and 5 bases from J, the junction contained 3 bases not matched to a gene. Germline V lookup: CDR1 MGHRA, CDR2 YSYEKL. As DNA, the CDR3 is TGCGCCAGCAGCCAGGACAGGGGGGCCAATGAAAAACTGTTTTTT. As protein: CASSQDRGANEKLFF.

The chain links TRBV28 to TRBJ1-1; D not certain. CDR3 length equals 14 residues. Germline loops: CDR1 MDHEN, CDR2 SYDVKM. Between the trimmed V and J ends, which lost 5 bases and 1 base, there was a span of 11 bases. CDR3 bases: TGTGCCAGCAGTATCTATCGAGCGAACACTGAAGCTTTCTTT. Translated, it gives CASSIYRANTEAFF.

In DNA form, the CDR3 reads TGTGCCAGCAGTCCTTCTAGTGGAACAGATACGCAGTATTTT. Amino acid sequence: CASSPSSGTDTQYF. This sequence joins TRBV2 and TRBJ2-3; D gene uncertain. With 5 bases removed from V and 3 bases from J, the gap between germline ends came to 12 bases. CDR1 and CDR2 from the germline V gene are SNHLY and FYNNEI. The CDR3 loop spans 14 amino acids.

This sequence joins TRBV7-9 and TRBJ1-1, with D tentatively TRBD1 (5 bases). Germline CDR1 and CDR2: SEHNR and FQNEAQ (reference sequence). V lost 4 bases, J lost 1 base, and 10 bases lay in between. This CDR3 contains 14 residues. The CDR3 is CASSSTVQNTEAFF. CDR3 nucleotide sequence: TGTGCCAGCAGCTCGACAGTCCAGAACACTGAAGCTTTCTTT.

The chain links TRBV3-1 (or the pseudogene TRBV3-2) to TRBJ1-4; D remains ambiguous. There are 17 residues in the CDR3. Germline assignment: CDR1 LGHDT and CDR2 YNNKEL (reference sequence). The ends were cut back, 0 bases at V and 3 bases at J, with 14 bases in the middle. The CDR3 DNA reads as TGTGCCAGCAGCCAAGATCCCACAGACACGTCTAATGAAAAACTGTTTTTT. Protein sequence: CASSQDPTDTSNEKLFF.

The rearrangement joins TRBV11-2 to TRBJ1-4; D gene uncertain. This CDR3 contains 15 residues. Per germline, CDR1 SGHAT and CDR2 FQNNGV. V was shortened by 5 bases and J by 4 bases, with 14 bases between the two germline ends. The CDR3 DNA is TGTGCCAGCAGCCGATTCGGGTCCGATAATGAAAAACTGTTTTTT. This sequence encodes CASSRFGSDNEKLFF.

The genes are TRBV12-2 and TRBJ2-7. TRBV12-2 is tagged as a pseudogene. This CDR3 spans 14 amino acids. The chain's CDR3 is CASREIRDLYEQYF. CDR3 nucleotides: TGTGCAAGTCGCGAAATCCGGGACCTCTACGAGCAGTACTTC.

This chain connects TRBV9 to TRBJ1-1; D gene unclear. The germline V gene has CDR1 SGDLS and CDR2 YYNGEE. V lost 0 bases and J lost 6, with 15 bases in between. This CDR3 is 15 amino acids long. The CDR3, as DNA: TGTGCCAGCAGCGTAGGGGCAGACGGCGACCCTGAAGCTTTCTTT. Its translation is CASSVGADGDPEAFF.

The chain has TRBV2 and TRBJ1-5; maybe TRBD1 (5 bases). V lost 5 bases, J lost 4 bases, and 18 bases lay in between. Germline V gene lookup returns CDR1 SNHLY and CDR2 FYNNEI. There are 16 residues in the CDR3. CDR3 bases: TGTGCCAGCAGTATCGGTCTGAGGGGATTAAATCAGCCCCAGCATTTT. Residues: CASSIGLRGLNQPQHF.

This chain joins TRBV6-5 and TRBJ1-5; 8 bases fit TRBD1. V lost 6 bases, J lost 6 bases, and 7 bases stayed unmatched. Germline CDR1 reads MNHEY; CDR2 reads SVGAGI. CDR3 length: 14 residues. The CDR3 reads CASRPTGDSQPQHF. Here the CDR3 DNA reads TGTGCCAGCAGACCGACAGGGGATAGTCAGCCCCAGCATTTT.

The chain carries TRBV10-3 and TRBJ2-7, with unresolved D. Trimming left V 6 bases short and J 0 bases short, with 6 bases between. CDR1 is ENHRY, CDR2 SYGVKD, per germline. The CDR3 has 12 residues. This CDR3 is CAIRDGSYEQYF. The CDR3 bases are TGTGCCATCAGGGACGGCTCCTACGAGCAGTACTTC.